Listed below are T cell receptor beta chains from one sample, sequenced in a study of vaccination and CD4 T cells after COVID-19. TCRdb passed the PCR reads through MiXCR, listing each CDR3 protein once. The sample lists about 5,200 distinct CDR3 sequences; 30% were seen once. Their cognate antigens are unknown. Sequencing used CD4+ T cells from blood, cultured in vitro, obtained after SARS-CoV-2 vaccination. The receptors shown here come from a human donor who had recovered from COVID-19. Both conserved end residues are part of each CDR3. A D gene is named only where the DNA matches it firmly. Size values are once, few and many counts, or a class for expanded clones, and some rows have none.

V gene,D gene,clone size,J gene,CDR3 DNA,CDR3 protein
TRBV6-1,TRBD1,-,TRBJ2-7,TGTGCCAGCATTCTAGCACGGGGACAGGGGGTTTACGAGCAGTACTTC,CASILARGQGVYEQYF
TRBV7-8,-,few,TRBJ1-6,TGTGCCAGCAGCTTAGTTTCCCATAATTCACCCCTCCACTTT,CASSLVSHNSPLHF
TRBV27,-,few,TRBJ1-5,TGTGCCAAGTCGTCCGGACAGCAGACTCAGCCCCAGCATTTT,CAKSSGQQTQPQHF
TRBV6-1,-,-,TRBJ1-5,TGTGCCAGCAGTCAGACTGCGACCAATCAGCCCCAGCATTTT,CASSQTATNQPQHF
TRBV7-2,-,medium-sized,TRBJ1-5,TGTGCCAGCAGCGTCTACAATCAGCCCCAGCATTTT,CASSVYNQPQHF
TRBV6-2/TRBV6-3,TRBD1,-,TRBJ2-5,TGTGCCAGCAGGCTTAGGACAGGGAGTCGAGAGACCCAGTACTTC,CASRLRTGSRETQYF
TRBV20-1,TRBD1,medium-sized,TRBJ2-7,TGCAGTGCAGAGGGGGCGGGTTCCTACGAGCAGTACTTC,CSAEGAGSYEQYF
TRBV6-1,TRBD2,few,TRBJ2-7,TGTGCCAGCAGGGAGACGGGTGCGCGGGAGATGAGCGAGCAGTACTTC,CASRETGAREMSEQYF
TRBV20-1,-,-,TRBJ1-6,TGCAGCCCTGGCGTCAGGGGTTATAATTCACCCCTCCACTTT,CSPGVRGYNSPLHF
TRBV5-4,TRBD1,few,TRBJ1-2,TGTGCCAGCAGCCCGGGACAGCCGCATAACTATGGCTACACCTTC,CASSPGQPHNYGYTF
TRBV6-1,TRBD1,few,TRBJ1-1,TGTGCCAGCCAGACAGGGGCCTATGGCACTGAAGCTTTCTTT,CASQTGAYGTEAFF
TRBV27,-,medium-sized,TRBJ1-6,TGTGCCAGCAGCTCAGGGACTAGCGGAAATTCACCCCTCCACTTT,CASSSGTSGNSPLHF
TRBV20-1,-,-,TRBJ2-2,TGCAGTGCTAGAGCGGCGGGACAGATGAACACCGGGGAGCTGTTTTTT,CSARAAGQMNTGELFF
TRBV10-1,-,-,TRBJ2-1,TGCGCCAGCAGTGGAAGGGGGTGCAATGAGCAGTTCTTC,CASSGRGCNEQFF
TRBV20-1,-,-,TRBJ2-7,TGCAGTGCTGGAGCGCCGGGACTCAGCAGTTACGAGCAGTACTTC,CSAGAPGLSSYEQYF
TRBV27,-,medium-sized,TRBJ1-6,TGTGCCAGCAGTTTTGGCAGTAACTCACCCCTCCACTTT,CASSFGSNSPLHF
TRBV11-1,-,-,TRBJ2-1,TGTGCCAGCAGCTGGGCCATGAGCTCCTACAATGAGCAGTTCTTC,CASSWAMSSYNEQFF
TRBV4-3,-,-,TRBJ2-5,TGCGCCAGCAGCCAAGAGACGGGGGCGACCCGAGAGACCCAGTACTTC,CASSQETGATRETQYF
TRBV4-1,TRBD1,-,TRBJ1-2,TGCGCCAGCAGCCTGCGGGACAGGGCCAACTATGGCTACACCTTC,CASSLRDRANYGYTF
TRBV7-2,-,few,TRBJ1-1,TGTGCCAGCAGCTTAACGAGGGGAAACACTGAAGCTTTCTTT,CASSLTRGNTEAFF
TRBV7-6,-,-,TRBJ1-3,TGTGCCAGCAGCTTAGATGGCAGGGCCTCGGAGGGAAACACCATATATTTT,CASSLDGRASEGNTIYF
TRBV28,-,few,TRBJ1-5,TGTGCCAGCAGTTTACGTGGGGGCACTGGCAATCAGCCCCAGCATTTT,CASSLRGGTGNQPQHF
TRBV7-2,-,-,TRBJ2-5,TGTGCCAGCAGCTTCGTGGGGACCCAGTACTTC,CASSFVGTQYF
TRBV6-1,TRBD1,few,TRBJ2-7,TGTGCCAGCAGATTCCGGGACAGGGGGCCCTTGAGCTCCTACGAGCAGTACTTC,CASRFRDRGPLSSYEQYF
TRBV4-1,-,-,TRBJ1-1,TGCGCCAGCAGCCAAGGGGGCAGATGGAACACTGAAGCTTTCTTT,CASSQGGRWNTEAFF
TRBV20-1,-,medium-sized,TRBJ1-1,TGCAGTGCTGCATATAACAGTGAGCCTTTCTTT,CSAAYNSEPFF
TRBV6-5,TRBD1,-,TRBJ2-1,TGTGCCAGCAGTTACTCGGGTATTGCCACAGGGGATACCTACAATGAGCAGTTCTTC,CASSYSGIATGDTYNEQFF
TRBV6-1,-,medium-sized,TRBJ2-5,TGTGCCAGCCAAAGGGGGATTCAAGAGACCCAGTACTTC,CASQRGIQETQYF
TRBV7-2,-,medium-sized,TRBJ2-7,TGTGCCAGCAGCTCATACTACCCCGACGAGCAGTACTTC,CASSSYYPDEQYF
TRBV7-6,-,-,TRBJ1-6,TGTGCCAGCAGCTTAATCAATGGGGGTCTTTCACCCCTCCACTTT,CASSLINGGLSPLHF
TRBV25-1,-,-,TRBJ2-3,TGTGCCAGCAGTGATAATGGGGTCAGGCGCACAGATACGCAGTATTTT,CASSDNGVRRTDTQYF
TRBV20-1,TRBD1,medium-sized,TRBJ1-5,TGCAGTGCTAGAGTGGCGACAGGGGGCGGTCAGCCCCAGCATTTT,CSARVATGGGQPQHF
TRBV6-1,-,-,TRBJ1-1,TGTGCCAGCAGTCTGGGGGGAGGGCGGTCCAACACTGAAGCTTTCTTT,CASSLGGGRSNTEAFF
TRBV7-3,-,few,TRBJ1-1,TGTGCCAGCAGCTTAACTGGGAACACTGAAGCTTTCTTT,CASSLTGNTEAFF
TRBV6-5,TRBD1,medium-sized,TRBJ2-5,TGTGCCAGCAGTTTTGACAGGGGGGCGGAGACCCAGTACTTC,CASSFDRGAETQYF
TRBV28,-,few,TRBJ2-7,TGTGCCAGCAGTTTCCCGGGGGCCAGGGACGAGCAGTACTTC,CASSFPGARDEQYF
TRBV20-1,-,medium-sized,TRBJ2-7,TGCAGTGTAAAGCGGTTAACCTACGAGCAGTACTTC,CSVKRLTYEQYF
TRBV6-1,TRBD1,-,TRBJ1-1,TGTGCCAGCAGTGAAAGGACAGGGGTGAACACTGAAGCTTTCTTT,CASSERTGVNTEAFF
TRBV6-2/TRBV6-3,TRBD1,few,TRBJ1-5,TGTGCCAGCAGTTACGGACAGGGGCCCTATCAGCCCCAGCATTTT,CASSYGQGPYQPQHF
TRBV20-1,-,-,TRBJ1-2,TGCAGTGCCGCGGACCCACACAAACGCAACTATGGCTACACCTTC,CSAADPHKRNYGYTF
TRBV7-2,TRBD2,-,TRBJ2-7,TGTGCCAGCAGCTCAAGGACTAGCTTGAGCAAATTTTCCTACGAGCAGTACTTC,CASSSRTSLSKFSYEQYF
TRBV2,-,-,TRBJ2-1,TGTGCCAGCAGTGAACGGAGACTAAAGCAGTTCTTC,CASSERRLKQFF
TRBV6-5,-,few,TRBJ1-2,TGTGCCAGCAGTTTCTCGGATAAGAAGGGTTGGGGCTACACCTTC,CASSFSDKKGWGYTF
TRBV6-5,-,few,TRBJ1-2,TGTGCCAGCAGTTACGGACGGACATATGGCTACACCTTC,CASSYGRTYGYTF
TRBV20-1,-,few,TRBJ2-2,TGCAGTGCGCCTCCCCTAGAAAGGCCCGGGGAGCTGTTTTTT,CSAPPLERPGELFF
TRBV20-1,-,medium-sized,TRBJ1-5,TGCAGCTTAAGGGAATCCCGGGATCAGCCCCAGCATTTT,CSLRESRDQPQHF
TRBV15,-,-,TRBJ2-1,TGTGCCACCAGCTTTCGGACGGTCCAGTTGGTCTACAATGAGCAGTTCTTC,CATSFRTVQLVYNEQFF
TRBV6-1,TRBD1,-,TRBJ2-7,TGTGCCAGCAGTGGATACAGGGGAGCCGAGCAGTACTTC,CASSGYRGAEQYF
TRBV18,-,-,TRBJ2-7,TGTGCCAGCTCACCGCCGTTTAACTACGAGCAGTACTTC,CASSPPFNYEQYF
TRBV6-2/TRBV6-3,-,-,TRBJ2-7,TGTGCCAGCAGTTATCGGATGAACTCCTACGAGCAGTACTTC,CASSYRMNSYEQYF
TRBV11-1,TRBD1,-,TRBJ2-7,TGTGCCAGCAGCTTAACGACAGGGACGACCTACGAGCAGTACTTC,CASSLTTGTTYEQYF
TRBV2,-,-,TRBJ2-5,TGTGCCAGCAGCAGGACCATCCAGGGGACCCAGTACTTC,CASSRTIQGTQYF
TRBV19,-,few,TRBJ2-3,TGTGCCAGTAGTATAAGAGGGACAGATACGCAGTATTTT,CASSIRGTDTQYF